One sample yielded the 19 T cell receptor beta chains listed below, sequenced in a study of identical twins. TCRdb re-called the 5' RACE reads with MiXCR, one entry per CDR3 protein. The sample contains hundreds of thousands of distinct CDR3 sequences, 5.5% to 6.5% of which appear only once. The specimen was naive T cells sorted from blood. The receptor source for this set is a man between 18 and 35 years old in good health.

This chain's CDR3 is CASSYSSRKIYNEQFF. CDR3 nucleotides: TGTGCCAGCAGTTACTCGTCTAGGAAGATCTACAATGAGCAGTTCTTC. The chain uses TRBV6-5 and TRBJ2-1; D not resolved. From germline, CDR1 is MNHEY and CDR2 SVGAGI. The V and J ends lost 0 bases and 3 bases respectively, with 12 bases between them. The CDR3 covers 16 residues.

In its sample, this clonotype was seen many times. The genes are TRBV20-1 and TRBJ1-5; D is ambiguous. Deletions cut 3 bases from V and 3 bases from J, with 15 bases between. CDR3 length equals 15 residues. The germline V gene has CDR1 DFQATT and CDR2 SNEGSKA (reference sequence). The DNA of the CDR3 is TGCAGTGCTAGGGGAGGGTGGAGCGACAATCAGCCCCAGCATTTT. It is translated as CSARGGWSDNQPQHF.

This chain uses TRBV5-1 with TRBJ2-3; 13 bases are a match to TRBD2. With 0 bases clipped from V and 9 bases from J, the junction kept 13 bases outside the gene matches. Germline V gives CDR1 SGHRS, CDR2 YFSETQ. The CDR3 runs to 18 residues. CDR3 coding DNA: TGCGCCAGCAGCTTGGGCCGCAACCCCGGGACTAGCGGGAACACGCAGTATTTT. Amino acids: CASSLGRNPGTSGNTQYF.

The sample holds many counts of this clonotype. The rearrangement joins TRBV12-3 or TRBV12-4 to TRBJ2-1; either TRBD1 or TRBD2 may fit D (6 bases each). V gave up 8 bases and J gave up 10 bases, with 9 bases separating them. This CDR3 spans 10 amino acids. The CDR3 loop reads CASRGPEQFF. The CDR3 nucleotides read TGTGCCAGCCGGGGGCCGGAGCAGTTCTTC.

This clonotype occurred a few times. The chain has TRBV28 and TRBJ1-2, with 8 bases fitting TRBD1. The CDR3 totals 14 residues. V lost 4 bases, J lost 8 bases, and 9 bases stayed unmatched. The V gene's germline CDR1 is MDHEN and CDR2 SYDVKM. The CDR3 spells CASSSAGGGWGYTF. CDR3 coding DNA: TGTGCCAGCAGTTCGGCAGGGGGCGGATGGGGCTACACCTTC.

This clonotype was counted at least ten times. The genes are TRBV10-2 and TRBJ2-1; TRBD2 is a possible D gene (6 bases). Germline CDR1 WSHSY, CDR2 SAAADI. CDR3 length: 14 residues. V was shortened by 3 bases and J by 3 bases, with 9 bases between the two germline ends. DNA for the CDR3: TGCGCCAGCAGTGAACGGGGAGGCTACAATGAGCAGTTCTTC. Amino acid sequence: CASSERGGYNEQFF.

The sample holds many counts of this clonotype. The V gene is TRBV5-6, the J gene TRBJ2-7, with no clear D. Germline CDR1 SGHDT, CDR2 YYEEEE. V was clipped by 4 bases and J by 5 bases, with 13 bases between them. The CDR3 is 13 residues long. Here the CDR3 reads CASSGPPRDEQYF. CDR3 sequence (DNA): TGTGCCAGCAGCGGCCCCCCCCGGGACGAGCAGTACTTC.

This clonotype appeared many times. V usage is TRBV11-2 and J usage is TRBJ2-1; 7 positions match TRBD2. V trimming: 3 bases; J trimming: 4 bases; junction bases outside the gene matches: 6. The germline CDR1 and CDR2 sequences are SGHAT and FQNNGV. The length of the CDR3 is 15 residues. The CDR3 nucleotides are TGTGCCAGCAGCTTTAGTACTAGCGCGTACAATGAGCAGTTCTTC. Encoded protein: CASSFSTSAYNEQFF.

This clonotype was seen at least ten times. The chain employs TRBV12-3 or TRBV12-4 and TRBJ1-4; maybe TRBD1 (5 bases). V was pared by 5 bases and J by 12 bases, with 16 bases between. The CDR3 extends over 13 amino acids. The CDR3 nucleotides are TGTGCCAGCAGTAGGGACTTAAAGGCGGAACTGTTTTTT. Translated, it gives CASSRDLKAELFF.

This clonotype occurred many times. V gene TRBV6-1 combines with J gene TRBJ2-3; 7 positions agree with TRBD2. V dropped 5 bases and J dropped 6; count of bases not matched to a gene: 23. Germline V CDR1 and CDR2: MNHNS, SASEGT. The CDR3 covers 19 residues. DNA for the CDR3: TGTGCCAGCAGTCCCCTAATTGGGGGGGGAGAGGGGCCGGTCGATACGCAGTATTTT. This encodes CASSPLIGGGEGPVDTQYF.

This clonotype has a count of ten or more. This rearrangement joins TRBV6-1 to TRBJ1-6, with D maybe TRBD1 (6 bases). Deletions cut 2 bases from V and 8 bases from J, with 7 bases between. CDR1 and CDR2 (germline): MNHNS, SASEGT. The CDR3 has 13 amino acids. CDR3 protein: CASSEYRDSPLHF. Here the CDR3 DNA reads TGTGCCAGCAGTGAATACAGGGATTCACCCCTCCACTTT.

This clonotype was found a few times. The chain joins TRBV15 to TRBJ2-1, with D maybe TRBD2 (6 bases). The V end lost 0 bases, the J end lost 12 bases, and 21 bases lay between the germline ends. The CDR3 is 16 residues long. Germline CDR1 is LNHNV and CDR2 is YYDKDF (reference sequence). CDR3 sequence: CATSRDRFGLSGGQFF. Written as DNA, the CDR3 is TGTGCCACCAGCAGAGATAGGTTTGGACTCTCCGGGGGGCAGTTCTTC.

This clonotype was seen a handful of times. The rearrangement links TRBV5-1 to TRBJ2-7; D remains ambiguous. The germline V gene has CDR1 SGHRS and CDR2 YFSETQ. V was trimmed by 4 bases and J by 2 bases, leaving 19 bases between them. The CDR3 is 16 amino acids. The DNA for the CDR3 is TGCGCCAGCAGCCCCACTCCAGAGAGGATCCCCTACGAGCAGTACTTC. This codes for CASSPTPERIPYEQYF.

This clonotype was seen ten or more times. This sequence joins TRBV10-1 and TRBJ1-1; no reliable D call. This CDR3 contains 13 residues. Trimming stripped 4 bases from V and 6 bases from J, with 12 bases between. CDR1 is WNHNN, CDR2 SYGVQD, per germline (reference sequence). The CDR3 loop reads CASSGGEVAEAFF. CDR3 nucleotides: TGCGCCAGCAGTGGAGGCGAAGTCGCTGAAGCTTTCTTT.

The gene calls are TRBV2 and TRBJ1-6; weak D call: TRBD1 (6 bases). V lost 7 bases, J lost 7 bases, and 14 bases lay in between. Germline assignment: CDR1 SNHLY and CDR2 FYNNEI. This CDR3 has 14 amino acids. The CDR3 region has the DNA TGTGCCAGCAAACCGACAGGAGCGAATTCACCCCTCCACTTT. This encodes CASKPTGANSPLHF.

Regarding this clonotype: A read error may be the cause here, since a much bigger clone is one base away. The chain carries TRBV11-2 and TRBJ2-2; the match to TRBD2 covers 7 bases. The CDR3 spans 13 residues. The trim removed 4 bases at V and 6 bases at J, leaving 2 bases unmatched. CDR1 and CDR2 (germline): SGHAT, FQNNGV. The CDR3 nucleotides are TGTGCCAGCAGCTCGACTAGCTCCGGGGAGCTGTTTTTT. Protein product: CASSSTSSGELFF.

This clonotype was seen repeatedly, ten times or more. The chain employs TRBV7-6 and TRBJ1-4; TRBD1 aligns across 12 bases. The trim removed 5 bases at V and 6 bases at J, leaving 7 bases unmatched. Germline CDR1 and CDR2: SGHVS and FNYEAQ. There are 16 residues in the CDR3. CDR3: CASSAGQGAGHEKLFF. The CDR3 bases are TGTGCCAGCAGCGCGGGACAGGGGGCGGGACATGAAAAACTGTTTTTT. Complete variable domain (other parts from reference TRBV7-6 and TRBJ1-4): GAGVSQSPRYKVTKRGQDVALRCDPISGHVSLYWYRQALGQGPEFLTYFNYEAQQDKSGLPNDRFSAERPEGSISTLTIQRTEQRDSAMYRCASSAGQGAGHEKLFFGSGTQLSVL.

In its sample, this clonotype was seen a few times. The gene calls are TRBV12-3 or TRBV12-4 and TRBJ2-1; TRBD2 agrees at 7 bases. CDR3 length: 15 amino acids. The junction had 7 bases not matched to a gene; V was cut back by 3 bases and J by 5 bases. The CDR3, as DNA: TGTGCCAGCAGTTTTGTAGTGGGAGGGGACAATGAGCAGTTCTTC. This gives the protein CASSFVVGGDNEQFF.

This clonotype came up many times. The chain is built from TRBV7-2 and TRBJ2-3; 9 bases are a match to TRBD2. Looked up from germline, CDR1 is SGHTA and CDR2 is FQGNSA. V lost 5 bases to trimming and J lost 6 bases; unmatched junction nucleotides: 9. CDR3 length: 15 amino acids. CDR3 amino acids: CASSATSGGPDTQYF. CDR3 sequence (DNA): TGTGCCAGCAGCGCGACTAGCGGTGGACCCGATACGCAGTATTTT.